Here is one T cell receptor (beta chain) with its context. Its target is not known. This record belongs to a study of T-cell memory formation after mild COVID-19. Study in general: Largely, the TCR clusters proved donor specific.

This CDR3 comprises 15 residues. The junction had 6 bases not matched to a gene; V was cut back by 5 bases and J by 8 bases. CDR1 is MNHEY and CDR2 is SVGAGI in the germline V gene. Points from the study as a whole: Pre-infection memory held some responding clones, suggesting pre-existing cross-reactive T cells responded. Whereas later expanders leaned CD4+, clones contracting day 15 to 85 showed a balanced CD4/CD8 makeup.

5'RACE primed at constant segments yielded TCR alpha and TCR beta cDNA libraries bearing sample barcodes and UMIs. TCRdb reanalysed the 5' RACE reads using MiXCR and keeps one entry per CDR3 protein. Seen here are 400,000 or so distinct CDR3 sequences, over 20% observed once, and the top ten hold around an eighth. J is TRBJ2-1 and V is TRBV6-5, with 13 bases matching TRBD2. This receptor was taken from an adult woman who had mild COVID-19 (a few samples of this study predate the infection). Cell type and time point are not known. Sequences were obtained from PBMCs or a T cell subset sorted from them (not recorded which). The CDR3 loop is CASSTWTSGRDEQFF. Written as DNA, the CDR3 is TGTGCCAGCAGTACCTGGACTAGCGGGAGAGATGAGCAGTTCTTC.